This TCR beta chain was captured in a study of Ad26.COV2.S vaccination and SARS-CoV-2 variants. The CDR3 totals 13 residues. Trimming pared 0 bases from V and 5 bases from J, leaving 9 bases between. Germline V gives CDR1 SGDLS, CDR2 YYNGEE. Here immunoSEQ multiplex PCR was the method, and the copy in TCRdb shows in-frame clones only, minus some. Among about 680,000 clones listed, 89% were seen once. Noted treatment: some 19 received Ad26.COV2.S at low or high dose, single or two shots; 5 received placebo; per-sample allocation not given. Following the first vaccine or placebo injection, samples were taken on day 63.

This rearrangement joins TRBV9 to TRBJ2-7, with D possibly matching TRBD2 (6 bases). The source was peripheral blood, collected in a trial of Ad26.COV2.S vaccine versus placebo. This TCR was sampled from a person between 18 and 60 years old who received the Ad26.COV2.S COVID-19 vaccine or a placebo. CDR3 bases: TGTGCCAGCAGCGTAGGCACTAGCAACGAGCAGTACTTC. This codes for CASSVGTSNEQYF.